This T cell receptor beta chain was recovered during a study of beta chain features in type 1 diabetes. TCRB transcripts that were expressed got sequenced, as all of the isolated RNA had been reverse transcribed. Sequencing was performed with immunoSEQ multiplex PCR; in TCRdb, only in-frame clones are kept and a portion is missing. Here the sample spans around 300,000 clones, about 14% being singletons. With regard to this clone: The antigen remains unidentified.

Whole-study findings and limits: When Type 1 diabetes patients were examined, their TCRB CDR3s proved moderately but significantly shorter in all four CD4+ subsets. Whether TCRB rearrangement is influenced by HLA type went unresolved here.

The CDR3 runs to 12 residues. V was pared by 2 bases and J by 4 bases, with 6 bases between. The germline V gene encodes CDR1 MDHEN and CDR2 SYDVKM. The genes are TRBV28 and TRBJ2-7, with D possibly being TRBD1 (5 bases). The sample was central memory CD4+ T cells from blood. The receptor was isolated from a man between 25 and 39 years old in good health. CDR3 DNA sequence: TGTGCCAGCAGTTTAACAGGTTACGAGCAGTACTTC. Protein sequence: CASSLTGYEQYF.